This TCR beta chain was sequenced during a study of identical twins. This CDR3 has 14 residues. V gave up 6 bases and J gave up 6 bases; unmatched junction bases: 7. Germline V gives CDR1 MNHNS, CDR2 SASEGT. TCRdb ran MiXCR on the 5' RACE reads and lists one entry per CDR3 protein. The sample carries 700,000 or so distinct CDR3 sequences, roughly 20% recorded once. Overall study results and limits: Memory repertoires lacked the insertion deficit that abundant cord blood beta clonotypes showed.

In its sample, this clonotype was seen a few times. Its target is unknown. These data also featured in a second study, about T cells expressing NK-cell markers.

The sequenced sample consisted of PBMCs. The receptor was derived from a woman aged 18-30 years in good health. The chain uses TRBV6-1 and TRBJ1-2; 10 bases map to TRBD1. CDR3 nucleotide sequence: TGTGCCAGCAGATCTGCAGGGACAGGGGATGGCTACACCTTC. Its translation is CASRSAGTGDGYTF.